This T cell receptor (beta chain) is drawn from a study of regulatory T cells in long-lasting Graves disease. Researchers made TCR beta libraries by using iRepertoire HTBI primers and running Arm-PCR on CDR3 regions. TCRdb passed the multiplex PCR reads through MiXCR, listing each CDR3 protein once. The sample carries roughly 560,000 distinct CDR3 sequences, more than 15% recorded once. Time point reported: newly diagnosed GD, antithyroid drugs for less than 3 months. From PBMCs, RNA was extracted and then used to make the TCR library. This CDR3 contains 15 residues. CDR1 and CDR2 (germline): SNHLY, FYNNEI. After removal of 5 bases from V and 6 bases from J, the junction contained 8 bases not matched to a gene. This clonotype has at least ten counts. Its antigen is not identified. The study, taken as a whole, reports: Persistent patients had a count of shared public clonotypes (2,741) that exceeded that of new patients (around 1,000). Favored gene segments in persistent disease were TRBV28, TRBJ1-2 and TRBJ2-5.

These data were also reused for a study on T cells in Graves' hyperthyroidism and ophthalmopathy. This second study says: The TCR CDR3 was amplified in a first-round RT-PCR using the HTBI primer set.

Sequencing used peripheral blood mononuclear cells (PBMCs), obtained at new diagnosis, from a patient treated with antithyroid drugs. The gene calls are TRBV2 and TRBJ2-1, with 9 bases fitting TRBD2. This receptor was identified in a woman aged 35-65 years with Graves disease. CDR3 DNA: TGTGCCAGCAGTCCCCTAGCGGGGCTAACCAATGAGCAGTTCTTC. Amino acid sequence: CASSPLAGLTNEQFF. Looking up the rest from reference TRBV2 and TRBJ2-1 gives the full variable domain: EPEVTQTPSHQVTQMGQEVILRCVPISNHLYFYWYRQILGQKVEFLVSFYNNEISEKSEIFDDQFSVERPDGSNFTLKIRSTKLEDSAMYFCASSPLAGLTNEQFFGPGTRLTVL.